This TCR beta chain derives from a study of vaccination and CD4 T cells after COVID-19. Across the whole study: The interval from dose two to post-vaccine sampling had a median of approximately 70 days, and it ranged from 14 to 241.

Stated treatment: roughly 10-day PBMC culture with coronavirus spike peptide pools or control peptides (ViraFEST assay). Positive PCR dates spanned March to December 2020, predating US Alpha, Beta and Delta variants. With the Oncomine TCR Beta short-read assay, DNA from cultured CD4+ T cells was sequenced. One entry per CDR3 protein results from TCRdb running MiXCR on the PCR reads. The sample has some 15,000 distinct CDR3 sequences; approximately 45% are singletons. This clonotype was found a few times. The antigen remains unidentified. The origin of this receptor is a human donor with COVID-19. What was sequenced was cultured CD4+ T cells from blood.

The CDR3 DNA reads TGTGCCAGCAGTGAAGGACAGACTGAAGCTTTCTTT. Protein product: CASSEGQTEAFF. The chain couples TRBV6-1 to TRBJ1-1, with a tentative D call TRBD1 (5 bases). V was pared by 1 base and J by 5 bases, with 5 bases between. The length of the CDR3 is 12 residues. In germline, CDR1 is MNHNS, CDR2 SASEGT.